A selection of T cell receptor beta chains follows, all from one sample in a study of cytomegalovirus exposure and HLA in healthy donors. Clones were read by immunoSEQ multiplex PCR, and TCRdb kept only the in-frame ones, dropping some. The sample shows about 180,000 clones, about 79% of them seen only once. Sequenced input: PBMCs. All receptors derive from a man between 35 and 55 years old in good health and CMV-seropositive. Both conserved end residues are part of each CDR3. The order of the fields is V gene, clone size, CDR3 length, J gene, D gene, CDR3 DNA, CDR3 protein. D genes are given only for firm matches. Clone size is not always given. Where it is, it says once, few, many or a class for expanded clones.

TRBV21-1	-	16	TRBJ1-5	-	TGTGCCAGCAGCTCGGGACAGGGGGCTGGCAATCAGCCCCAGCATTTT	CASSSGQGAGNQPQHF
TRBV5-1	few	15	TRBJ1-3	-	TGCGCCAGCCGGCAAACAGGTTCTACTGGAAACACCATATATTTT	CASRQTGSTGNTIYF
TRBV4-2	-	16	TRBJ2-3	TRBD2	TGTGCCAGCAGCCAAGAGGTAGCGGGAAGGGGAGATACGCAGTATTTT	CASSQEVAGRGDTQYF
TRBV13	-	12	TRBJ2-7	-	TGTGCCAGCAGCTCCCGCCAGGGGACGGAGTACTTC	CASSSRQGTEYF
TRBV7-2	-	15	TRBJ2-3	TRBD2	TGTGCCAGCAGCTTATTCCGCGGGAGTTCAGATACGCAGTATTTT	CASSLFRGSSDTQYF
TRBV28	-	18	TRBJ2-5	TRBD2	TGTGCCAGCAGTTACCCCGTGCTAGCGGGAAGGGGGGGTGAGACCCAGTACTTC	CASSYPVLAGRGGETQYF
TRBV6-5	once	13	TRBJ1-1	-	TGTTTGGCCGCAGGGGCCATGAACACTGAAGCTTTCTTT	CLAAGAMNTEAFF
TRBV27	-	14	TRBJ2-1	-	TGTGCCAGCAGTTTATTACTGCGCTACAATGAGCAGTTCTTC	CASSLLLRYNEQFF
TRBV6-1	few	15	TRBJ1-3	-	TGTGCCACCTCCTCCGGACAGATCCCTGGAAACACCATATATTTT	CATSSGQIPGNTIYF
TRBV6-6	-	15	TRBJ1-5	TRBD1	TGTGCCAGCAGGGGCCCCTGGACAGGTAGTCAGCCCCAGCATTTT	CASRGPWTGSQPQHF
TRBV11-2	once	14	TRBJ2-7	-	TGTGCCAGCAGTCGGGACTCCTTTTCCTACGAGCAGTACTTC	CASSRDSFSYEQYF
TRBV4-1	-	16	TRBJ1-4	-	TGCGCCAGCAGCCGGGGGGGTACGAGAACTAATGAAAAACTGTTTTTT	CASSRGGTRTNEKLFF
TRBV7-9	-	14	TRBJ2-1	-	TGTGCCAGCAGCTTAGGTGCCAGCTACAATGAGCAGTTCTTC	CASSLGASYNEQFF
TRBV7-2	-	16	TRBJ1-3	-	TGTGCCAGCAGTTTTACAGGGACCACCTCTGGAAACACCATATATTTT	CASSFTGTTSGNTIYF
TRBV9	-	15	TRBJ1-4	-	TGTGCCAGCAGCGTAGGAGGCGGGAATAATGAAAAACTGTTTTTT	CASSVGGGNNEKLFF
TRBV5-1	-	15	TRBJ1-4	TRBD1	TGCGCCAGCAGTGGACAGGGGCCCCCTAATGAAAAACTGTTTTTT	CASSGQGPPNEKLFF
TRBV25-1	-	11	TRBJ1-2	-	TGTGCCAGCAGTGGCTCCCACCGGTACACCTTC	CASSGSHRYTF
TRBV7-9	-	12	TRBJ2-1	-	TGTGCCAGCAGCTTCCGTATCAATGAGCAGTTCTTC	CASSFRINEQFF
TRBV19	-	12	TRBJ1-1	-	TGTGCCAGCTGCTTGGGAGACACTGAAGCTTTCTTT	CASCLGDTEAFF
TRBV7-6	-	17	TRBJ2-4	TRBD2	TGTGCCAGCAGCTTAGGAGGGACTAGCGGAGCGGGAAACATTCAGTACTTC	CASSLGGTSGAGNIQYF
TRBV9	-	14	TRBJ2-1	-	TGTGCCAGCAGCGTAGGGAGTCCCGACAATGAGCAGTTCTTC	CASSVGSPDNEQFF
TRBV7-9	-	16	TRBJ1-4	-	TGTGCCAGCAGCCCTGTTCCCGGGGCAACTAATGAAAAACTGTTTTTT	CASSPVPGATNEKLFF
TRBV14	few	15	TRBJ2-7	-	TGTGCCAGCAACCACGGGTCTACTGATTTATACGAGCAGTACTTC	CASNHGSTDLYEQYF
TRBV28	few	13	TRBJ2-5	-	TGTGCCAGCAGTTTTGAGGGATCAGAGACCCAGTACTTC	CASSFEGSETQYF
TRBV30	-	17	TRBJ2-3	-	TGTGCCTGGAGTGAGATGTCGCAGGGGAGTATGTACGATACGCAGTATTTT	CAWSEMSQGSMYDTQYF
TRBV5-1	-	14	TRBJ2-5	TRBD1	TGCGCCAGCAGCCTGGACAGGTCGAGGGAGACCCAGTACTTC	CASSLDRSRETQYF
TRBV9	-	16	TRBJ2-3	TRBD2	TGTGCCAGCAGCGTACTTGGACTAGCGGGAACAGATACGCAGTATTTT	CASSVLGLAGTDTQYF
TRBV9	-	14	TRBJ2-7	TRBD1	TGTGCCAGCAGCGCCGGGACAGGGACCTACGAGCAGTACTTC	CASSAGTGTYEQYF
TRBV14	-	14	TRBJ2-3	TRBD2	TGTGCCAGCAGCCAGGCTAGCGGGGGAGCGGCGCAGTATTTT	CASSQASGGAAQYF
TRBV6-5	-	13	TRBJ2-3	-	TGTGCCAGCTGCCAGGGCGGTTGGGATACGCAGTATTTT	CASCQGGWDTQYF
TRBV4-1	-	15	TRBJ1-3	-	TGCGCCAGCAGCCAAGGGCGGACAGCGGGAAACACCATATATTTT	CASSQGRTAGNTIYF
TRBV18	-	13	TRBJ2-5	TRBD1	TGTGCCAGCTCACAGGGGGCAGGGGAGACCCAGTACTTC	CASSQGAGETQYF
TRBV29-1	-	14	TRBJ2-3	-	TGCAGCGTTGGGGGGCAGACCATCACAGATACGCAGTATTTT	CSVGGQTITDTQYF
TRBV10-3	-	16	TRBJ1-5	TRBD1	TGTGCCATCAGTGAGTCACGGACAGGTTCGTCTCAGCCCCAGCATTTT	CAISESRTGSSQPQHF
TRBV6-5	-	14	TRBJ1-5	TRBD1	TGTGCCAGCAGTGGACAGGCCGGAGGTCAGCCCCAGCATTTT	CASSGQAGGQPQHF
TRBV21-1	-	21	TRBJ2-3	-	TGTGCCAGCAGCAAACAAACCGCTCCCTTGGGTGGGAGGGCCGAGACAGATACGCAGTATTTT	CASSKQTAPLGGRAETDTQYF
TRBV7-9	-	13	TRBJ1-5	-	TGTGCCAGCAGCTTCGGCGGGGGTCAGCCCCAGCATTTT	CASSFGGGQPQHF
TRBV9	-	18	TRBJ1-1	TRBD1	TGTGCCAGCAGCGTAGTAGACAGGGCTTACCTAATGAACACTGAAGCTTTCTTT	CASSVVDRAYLMNTEAFF